The source of this T cell receptor (beta chain) is a study of radiation and T cells in renal cell carcinoma (dated by TCRdb to between 2020 and 2021). Regarding the research as a whole: Samples came from a clinical trial, in which primary renal cell carcinomas received 15 Gy stereotactic body radiation therapy followed by nephrectomy 4 weeks later. TCR beta sequencing covered 50 or so samples in total, comprising around 25 tumors and roughly 27 peripheral blood samples. Across all 50 or so samples, 4 million to 5 million unique CDR3 nucleotide sequences encoding some 2.6 million unique CDR3 amino acid sequences were identified. What the work shows at the level of the full study, not this receptor alone: Top tumor clonotypes rose in blood from baseline to 2 weeks post-radiation, then contracted by 4 weeks, suggesting transient expansion of tumor-resident clones. Tracking of blood repertoire dynamics stopped at less than 5 weeks after treatment, with no follow-up past that point. With a single-armed trial design, the study had no way to address how radiation dose or scheduling affects the TCR repertoire. No pretreatment tumor biopsies were available, so the baseline intratumoral presence of clonotypes could not be determined.

This clone was picked up a small number of times. The antigen it binds to is not known. No base quality information exists; no much larger clone differs at one position. Following the manufacturer's recommendations, the immunoSEQ kit was used to generate TCR beta libraries from genomic DNA. To prepare libraries, a first multiplex PCR with proprietary primers was run, followed by a second PCR that added unique barcodes, and a bead cleanup was done after each round. Each sample batch included a kit-provided positive control reaction and a negative control reaction. The final libraries were assessed on an Agilent 4200 TapeStation D1000 ScreenTape, pooled by volume, and quantified by qPCR. Sequencing was performed on an Illumina NextSeq500 with a MidOutput 150-cycle cartridge, and 156 Read1 and 15 Index1 cycles were run with kit custom primers. The pooled library was loaded at around 1.1 pM with a 20% PhiX control spike-in. As for how the authors treated the data: Vendor-processed data were analyzed in R, with a clonotype defined as all T cells sharing the same CDR3 nucleotide sequence. In the clone abundance analyses, frequencies were normalized to the 10,000 most abundant clones in each sample. Before analysis, public T cell clones were removed, and these numbered fewer than six per sample on average. An abundance difference of at least 32-fold between compartments was the criterion for calling clonotypes tumor-enriched or baseline blood-enriched. A beta-binomial differential abundance model was applied to find clonotypes that expanded or contracted between blood time points. Tumor-blood repertoire similarity was measured with the Baroni-Urbani and Buser coefficient, and groups were compared using two-tailed Wilcoxon tests in R. Not all clones reach the TCRdb copy of this immuneACCESS table, which keeps in-frame sequences only. Checked studies attribute under half of the gap to unresolved V genes and leave the rest unexplained. V, J and clone size derive from that table, while D and trimming were established from the DNA sequence. The sample yields about 120,000 clones; around 81% were counted once. The ten biggest clones cover 5.8% of the sample.

The time point label corresponds to: blood 2 weeks post-SBRT. This sample's treatment or condition label indicates: 15 Gy SBRT to primary tumor, nephrectomy 4 weeks later. To follow tumor-enriched clonotypes, peripheral blood was collected serially from radiation-treated patients at baseline and again at 2 weeks and 4 weeks after SBRT. Renal cell carcinoma with clear cell pathology was present in all patients. Genomic DNA for TCR sequencing was prepared using the QIAamp DNA Blood Mini Kit (Qiagen). The analyses included just those samples that passed every quality control check. V trim: 5 bases; J trim: 5 bases; unmatched bases: 8. The CDR3 runs 16 residues from the cysteine to the phenylalanine. The entry retains the CDR3 DNA only, 48 bases that are in frame from base 1. The germline V gene (reference sequence) yields MNHEY for CDR1 and SMNVEV for CDR2.

This receptor chain uses TRBV27 and TRBJ1-3; TRBD1 aligns with 11 central bases. The receptor was isolated from a middle-aged man with renal cell carcinoma. The material sequenced was blood, taken from a patient whose treatment included radiotherapy and nephrectomy. CDR3 reads: CASSPGTGGVRNTIYF. The DNA sequence reads TGTGCCAGCAGTCCGGGGACAGGGGGAGTGCGAAACACCATATATTTT.